The 16 T cell receptor beta chains below all came from one sample that was sequenced in a study of early T cells in non-severe SARS-CoV-2 infection (dated by TCRdb to about 2021). The library was prepared using 5' RACE. The instrument given in TCRdb is NextSeq 500. The public reads were reanalyzed by TCRdb: fastp trimming at Q25, MiXCR alignment, in-frame beta chains only. CDR3 protein sequences are deduplicated, and each keeps its most common genes and DNA. The sample records around 60,000 distinct CDR3 sequences, about an eighth of which are singletons. The ten largest account for approximately 9.6% of the sample. Sequencing used whole blood. Receptors were obtained from an adult who was a healthcare worker with PCR-confirmed SARS-CoV-2 infection or an uninfected control (not recorded which).

This clonotype was seen ten or more times. The gene calls are TRBV12-3 or TRBV12-4 and TRBJ1-6; 10 nucleotides align to TRBD1. The ends lost 3 bases at V and 7 bases at J; junction bases unmatched: 6. This CDR3 is 16 amino acids long. In nucleotides, the CDR3 is TGTGCCAGCAGTTTTAAGAGGACAGGGGGGAATTCACCCCTCCACTTT. This encodes CASSFKRTGGNSPLHF.

This clonotype was detected a few times. This sequence joins TRBV29-1 and TRBJ2-7; 8 bases are a match to TRBD1. This CDR3 is built from 13 residues. Germline CDR1 reads SQVTM; CDR2 reads ANQGSEA. V was pared by 6 bases and J by 2 bases, with 6 bases of the junction left unmatched. CDR3 residues: CSVQTGAPYEQYF. For the CDR3, the DNA is TGCAGCGTCCAGACAGGGGCTCCCTACGAGCAGTACTTC.

This clonotype was counted ten times or more. The V gene is TRBV29-1, the J gene TRBJ1-5, with TRBD1 matching 9 bases. Germline CDR1 SQVTM, CDR2 ANQGSEA. V lost 4 bases to trimming and J lost 2 bases; unmatched junction nucleotides: 0. The CDR3 runs to 13 residues. The CDR3 is CSVGTGGNQPQHF. CDR3 bases: TGCAGCGTTGGGACAGGGGGCAATCAGCCCCAGCATTTT.

This clonotype was seen just once. At one boundary the junction diverges from the germline segment, which might be a read error. The genes are TRBV11-1 and TRBJ2-5; a possible D gene is TRBD1 (5 bases). Germline loops: CDR1 SGHAT, CDR2 FQDESV (reference sequence). The CDR3 consists of 14 residues. The CDR3 coding sequence is TGTGCCAACAGCTCGGACACGTACCAAGAGACCCAGTACTTC. Translated, it gives CANSSDTYQETQYF. Based on the CDR3 plus reference TRBV11-1 and TRBJ2-5, the full variable domain is EAEVAQSPRYKITEKSQAVAFWCDPISGHATLYWYRQILGQGPELLVQFQDESVVDDSQLPKDRFSAERLKGVDSTLKIQPAELGDSAMYLCANSSDTYQETQYFGPGTRLLVL.

This clonotype was seen repeatedly, ten times or more. The chain carries TRBV29-1 and TRBJ2-1; maybe TRBD2 (5 bases). The V end lost 7 bases, the J end lost 9 bases, and 16 bases lay between the germline ends. CDR1 is SQVTM, CDR2 ANQGSEA, per germline. This CDR3 contains 12 residues. This chain's CDR3 is CSGRMGVSEQFF. The CDR3 DNA sequence: TGCAGCGGCCGGATGGGAGTCAGTGAGCAGTTCTTC.

The chain uses TRBV27 and TRBJ2-7, with 10 bases fitting TRBD2. This CDR3 is built from 16 residues. With V trimmed by 4 bases and J by 5 bases, 11 bases remained unmatched. CDR1 is MNHEY, CDR2 SMNVEV, per germline (reference sequence). The CDR3 DNA follows: TGTGCCAGCAGTTCCGCGTTGGGGACTAGCGTGCACGAGCAGTACTTC. It is translated as CASSSALGTSVHEQYF.

This clonotype was counted many times. This chain links TRBV12-3 or TRBV12-4 with TRBJ2-6, with 10 bases matching TRBD2. There are 18 residues in the CDR3. V lost 2 bases and J lost 0; bases outside the gene matches: 4. The CDR3 sequence: CASSLRASGGSGANVLTF. In DNA form, the CDR3 reads TGTGCCAGCAGTTTAAGGGCTAGCGGGGGCTCTGGGGCCAACGTCCTGACTTTC.

This clonotype has ten or more counts. The chain has TRBV7-8 and TRBJ1-1; D remains unclear. V was clipped by 3 bases and J by 6 bases, with 20 bases between them. The CDR3 is 16 residues long. CDR1 and CDR2 (germline): SGHVS, FQNEAQ. This CDR3 reads CASSFESSGGRAEAFF. The CDR3 region has the DNA TGTGCCAGCAGCTTTGAATCGAGTGGAGGGAGGGCTGAAGCTTTCTTT.

This clonotype has at least ten counts. V is TRBV29-1 and J is TRBJ1-2, with D perhaps matching TRBD1 (6 bases). This CDR3 contains 10 residues. In germline, CDR1 is SQVTM, CDR2 ANQGSEA. This chain's CDR3 is CGTNDYGYTF. The CDR3, as DNA: TGCGGGACAAACGACTATGGCTACACCTTC.

This clonotype was observed a few times. The chain links TRBV27 to TRBJ1-5; tentatively, D is TRBD1 (5 bases). V was cut by 1 base and J by 5 bases, with 12 bases left in between. Germline-derived CDR1 and CDR2 are MNHEY and SMNVEV (reference sequence). This CDR3 comprises 15 residues. The CDR3 protein is CASSLFSGTDQPQHF. CDR3 DNA sequence: TGTGCCAGCAGTTTATTCTCAGGGACCGATCAGCCCCAGCATTTT.

The chain couples TRBV29-1 to TRBJ2-7; 9 nucleotides align to TRBD1. V was pared by 4 bases and J by 6 bases, with 7 bases of the junction left unmatched. Per germline, CDR1 SQVTM and CDR2 ANQGSEA. CDR3 length equals 13 residues. The chain's CDR3 is CSVVRDRAGEQYF. CDR3 bases: TGCAGCGTTGTAAGGGACAGGGCAGGCGAGCAGTACTTC.

There are a few counts of this clonotype. The gene calls are TRBV2 and TRBJ1-2; TRBD1 matches 10 bases. Trimming cost V 5 bases and J 1 base; bases outside gene matches: 4. The CDR3 is 15 amino acids. Germline V CDR1 and CDR2: SNHLY, FYNNEI. The CDR3 DNA reads as TGTGCCAGCAGTTCAGGACAGGGGGGTAACTATGGCTACACCTTC. The encoded protein is CASSSGQGGNYGYTF. Supplemented by reference TRBV2 and TRBJ1-2, the full variable domain reads EPEVTQTPSHQVTQMGQEVILRCVPISNHLYFYWYRQILGQKVEFLVSFYNNEISEKSEIFDDQFSVERPDGSNFTLKIRSTKLEDSAMYFCASSSGQGGNYGYTFGSGTRLTVV.

This clonotype was counted a few times. J is TRBJ1-3 and V is TRBV7-4; TRBD1 might be the D (5 bases). V was cut by 5 bases and J by 3 bases, with 20 bases left in between. This CDR3 has 17 residues. Germline V lookup: CDR1 SGHVT, CDR2 SQSDAQ. The CDR3 here is CASSPLLRQGGGNTIYF. CDR3 sequence (DNA): TGTGCCAGCAGCCCCTTGTTAAGGCAGGGCGGTGGAAACACCATATATTTT.

J is TRBJ1-1 and V is TRBV6-5, with 8 bases lining up with TRBD1. The CDR3 length is 16 residues. Looked up from germline, CDR1 is MNHEY and CDR2 is SVGAGI. V gave up 2 bases and J gave up 4 bases; unmatched junction bases: 9. The CDR3 DNA reads as TGTGCCAGCAGTTACACCGGGACAGGCGCCCGCACTGAAGCTTTCTTT. Its translation is CASSYTGTGARTEAFF.

This clonotype appeared a few times. Here the CDR3 DNA reads TGTGCCAGTACTAGCGGGTCCTACGAGCAGTACTTC. It translates to CASTSGSYEQYF. The chain uses TRBV2 and TRBJ2-7; 9 bases align to TRBD2. This CDR3 contains 12 residues. Per germline, CDR1 SNHLY and CDR2 FYNNEI. With V trimmed by 9 bases and J by 1 base, 1 base remained unmatched. The whole variable domain, remainder taken from reference TRBV2 and TRBJ2-7, is EPEVTQTPSHQVTQMGQEVILRCVPISNHLYFYWYRQILGQKVEFLVSFYNNEISEKSEIFDDQFSVERPDGSNFTLKIRSTKLEDSAMYFCASTSGSYEQYFGPGTRLTVT.

J is TRBJ2-1 and V is TRBV7-3; D not resolved. In germline, CDR1 is SGHTA, CDR2 FQGTGA. The CDR3 is 14 residues long. Trimming shortened V by 6 bases and J by 2 bases, and 11 bases separated the two germline ends. CDR3 sequence: CASSLGRAYNEQFF. CDR3 coding DNA: TGTGCCAGCAGTTTGGGTCGAGCCTACAATGAGCAGTTCTTC.